The TCR beta chain under discussion was sequenced for a study of response to subunit inactivated influenza vaccine. Each CDR3 protein gets one entry after TCRdb re-called the RT-PCR reads with MiXCR. The sample holds about 540,000 distinct CDR3 sequences, approximately 20% seen once. This clonotype was detected ten times or more. The V end was cut by 5 bases, the J end by 7 bases, with 14 bases between. This CDR3 comprises 13 residues. This sample was shared with a second study, whose subject was T cells expressing NK-cell markers. As reported in that work: UMI-tagged 5'RACE template switching yielded the TCR beta cDNA. In several donors, dominant clonotypes made up about 25-60.1% of CD3+CD56-NKG2C+ cells.

The rearrangement links TRBV12-3 or TRBV12-4 to TRBJ2-5, with D perhaps matching TRBD1 (5 bases). Here the sequenced sample was CD4+ T cells sorted from PBMCs, taken 11 to 12 days after vaccination. This TCR was sampled from a man over 45 who received an inactivated influenza vaccine. CDR3 sequence reads: CASSLLQGGTQYF. In nucleotides, the CDR3 is TGTGCCAGCAGTCTCTTGCAGGGCGGGACCCAGTACTTC.